This T cell receptor (beta chain) is from a study of TIL therapy for anti-PD-1-resistant metastatic lung cancer. This clone was seen just once. Its target is unknown. Time point: pre-treatment sample, taken before nivolumab and TIL therapy. Adults with stage 4 NSCLC were enrolled in a phase I trial. Broader study findings: The cohort had more treatment-naive, never-smoker and oncogene-addicted patients than typical.

Germline V CDR1 and CDR2: MNHNS, SASEGT. The V end was cut by 0 bases, the J end by 5 bases, with 15 bases between. This CDR3 is 16 amino acids long. Sequencing used immunoSEQ v3. Sequencing was performed with immunoSEQ multiplex PCR; in TCRdb, only in-frame clones are kept and a portion is missing. Of more than 55,000 clones in the sample, 55% to 70% were seen once. The specimen was blood, collected at baseline. The chain joins TRBV6-1 to TRBJ2-3; D is perhaps TRBD2 (5 bases). The receptor comes from a person aged 25-80 years with non-small cell lung cancer. The CDR3 loop is CASSEAQGLRKDTQYF. The CDR3 region has the DNA TGTGCCAGCAGTGAAGCGCAAGGACTTCGGAAAGATACGCAGTATTTT.